Included here is one T cell receptor beta chain sequence, with context. Assay: immunoSEQ multiplex PCR; the TCRdb copy retains only in-frame clones and omits some. The sample lists fewer than 35,000 clones, 94% seen once, with over 2% in the top ten. These data come from a study of PD-1 blockade in classical Hodgkin lymphoma. Time point reported: newly diagnosed, previously untreated cHL patient sample. A comparison was provided by newly diagnosed, untreated classical Hodgkin lymphoma PBMCs. Germline V gene lookup returns CDR1 LGHNA and CDR2 YSLEER. V lost 2 bases to trimming and J lost 0 bases, with 8 bases between them. The CDR3 totals 16 residues.

Sequencing was performed on peripheral blood mononuclear cells (PBMCs). The receptor was isolated from a human donor with classical Hodgkin lymphoma. This chain links TRBV4-3 with TRBJ1-6; D may be TRBD1 (5 bases). In nucleotides, the CDR3 is TGCGCCAGCAGCCAAACCGGGGGCTCCTATAATTCACCCCTCCACTTT. Its translation is CASSQTGGSYNSPLHF.